The 13 T cell receptor beta chains presented below share a single source sample, sequenced in a study of CD8 T cells in Susac syndrome. The authors reverse transcribed roughly 0.5 to 1 ug RNA with random hexamers. Each CDR3 protein is one row after TCRdb ran MiXCR on the immunoSEQ multiplex PCR reads. The table has a few hundred thousand distinct CDR3 sequences, 95% seen once. Sequenced material: CD4+ T cells from PBMCs. These receptors came from a human donor with multiple sclerosis.

This rearrangement joins TRBV20-1 to TRBJ2-2, with a tentative D call TRBD1 (5 bases). Germline V gene lookup returns CDR1 DFQATT and CDR2 SNEGSKA (reference sequence). The CDR3 has 15 amino acids. V dropped 6 bases and J dropped 4 bases, with 18 bases sitting between them. This CDR3 reads CSAAPGPWATGELFF. The CDR3 DNA sequence: TGCAGTGCCGCCCCAGGGCCATGGGCCACCGGGGAGCTGTTTTTT.

This chain joins TRBV15 and TRBJ2-5; 14 bases are shared with TRBD2. Germline CDR1 reads LNHNV; CDR2 reads YYDKDF (reference sequence). This CDR3 contains 18 residues. V gave up 1 base and J gave up 2 bases; unmatched junction bases: 6. CDR3 in amino acids: CATSRGPTSGRDQETQYF. Written as DNA, the CDR3 is TGTGCCACCAGCAGAGGCCCGACTAGCGGGAGGGATCAAGAGACCCAGTACTTC.

The chain recombines TRBV20-1 with TRBJ2-3, with D perhaps TRBD2 (6 bases). The CDR3 contains 16 residues. CDR1 DFQATT and CDR2 SNEGSKA come from the germline V gene (reference sequence). V was clipped by 4 bases and J by 0 bases, with 17 bases between them. The CDR3 nucleotides are TGCAGTGCTACGCTGGTTAGAGGGACTAGCACAGATACGCAGTATTTT. Protein: CSATLVRGTSTDTQYF.

The V and J genes are TRBV7-9 and TRBJ2-7; D call uncertain. Germline-derived CDR1 and CDR2 are SEHNR and FQNEAQ (reference sequence). V lost 0 bases to trimming and J lost 6 bases, with 12 bases between them. The CDR3 runs 14 residues. The CDR3 DNA sequence: TGTGCCAGCAGCTTAGCTCCAACCCCCAGCGAGCAGTACTTC. Its translation is CASSLAPTPSEQYF.

V gene TRBV27 combines with J gene TRBJ2-7; 9 positions agree with TRBD1. The length of the CDR3 is 12 residues. Looked up from germline, CDR1 is MNHEY and CDR2 is SMNVEV (reference sequence). V shed 11 bases, J shed 4 bases, and the junction held 6 bases outside the gene matches. The CDR3 bases are TGTGCCTCCGGGACAGGGTCGTACGAGCAGTACTTC. Translated, it gives CASGTGSYEQYF.

The chain recombines TRBV6-6 with TRBJ1-6, with D maybe TRBD1 (6 bases). In germline, CDR1 is MNHNY, CDR2 SVGAGI (reference sequence). CDR3 size: 14 residues. With 5 bases removed from V and 11 bases from J, the gap between germline ends came to 16 bases. The CDR3 loop reads CASSGGTPDAPLHF. The CDR3 nucleotides read TGTGCCAGCAGTGGCGGGACACCCGACGCACCCCTCCACTTT.

As to this clonotype: One end of the junction varies from germline; a read error may be responsible. The chain is built from TRBV29-1 and TRBJ1-1, with unresolved D. CDR3 length: 11 residues. Germline V gene lookup returns CDR1 SQVTM and CDR2 ANQGSEA. The CDR3, as DNA: TGCAGCGTGGAAGTGAACACTGAAGCTTTCTTT. Its translation is CSVEVNTEAFF.

The J gene is TRBJ2-5, the V gene TRBV9; weak D call: TRBD2 (5 bases). This CDR3 spans 16 amino acids. V dropped 0 bases and J dropped 2 bases, with 14 bases sitting between them. Germline CDR1 SGDLS, CDR2 YYNGEE. The CDR3 bases are TGTGCCAGCAGCGTAGGGGCTAGCAACCAGCAAGAGACCCAGTACTTC. Encoded protein: CASSVGASNQQETQYF.

The chain is built from TRBV28 and TRBJ2-5, with D possibly TRBD1 on 6 matching bases. The CDR3 contains 13 residues. Deletions cut 1 base from V and 4 bases from J, with 7 bases between. CDR1 MDHEN and CDR2 SYDVKM come from the germline V gene. The CDR3 nucleotides read TGTGCCAGCAGTTTATCACAGGGAGAGACCCAGTACTTC. This translates into CASSLSQGETQYF.

J is TRBJ2-1 and V is TRBV29-1; 9 nucleotides align to TRBD1. The junction had 2 bases not matched to a gene; V was cut back by 7 bases and J by 7 bases. Germline CDR1 is SQVTM and CDR2 is ANQGSEA. This CDR3 has 11 amino acids. The CDR3 loop is CSADRGNEQFF. CDR3 DNA: TGCAGCGCTGACAGGGGGAATGAGCAGTTCTTC.

V and J are TRBV29-1 and TRBJ2-1, with 7 nucleotides matching TRBD1. The germline gives CDR1 SQVTM, CDR2 ANQGSEA. Trimming at V came to 7 bases and at J to 8 bases, leaving 14 bases not matched to a gene. The CDR3 has 14 residues. The DNA of the CDR3 is TGCAGCGGGACCTCGAGACAGGGAATGGATGAGCAGTTCTTC. Protein product: CSGTSRQGMDEQFF.

This chain uses TRBV30 with TRBJ1-1; 11 nucleotides line up with TRBD1. The germline CDR1 and CDR2 sequences are GTSNPN and SVGIG (reference sequence). J gave up 4 bases and V 7 bases, and 5 bases lay outside the gene matches. CDR3 length: 13 residues. CDR3 nucleotides: TGTGCCTTGGACAGGGGGCGTAGCACTGAAGCTTTCTTT. Residues: CALDRGRSTEAFF.

The chain joins TRBV25-1 to TRBJ2-2; D uncertain. This CDR3 region has 14 residues. The V end lost 5 bases, the J end lost 6 bases, and 13 bases lay between the germline ends. CDR1 is MGHDK and CDR2 is SYGVNS in the germline V gene. In DNA form, the CDR3 reads TGTGCCAGCAGTCACGATTGGGCCGCCGGGGAGCTGTTTTTT. It codes for CASSHDWAAGELFF.